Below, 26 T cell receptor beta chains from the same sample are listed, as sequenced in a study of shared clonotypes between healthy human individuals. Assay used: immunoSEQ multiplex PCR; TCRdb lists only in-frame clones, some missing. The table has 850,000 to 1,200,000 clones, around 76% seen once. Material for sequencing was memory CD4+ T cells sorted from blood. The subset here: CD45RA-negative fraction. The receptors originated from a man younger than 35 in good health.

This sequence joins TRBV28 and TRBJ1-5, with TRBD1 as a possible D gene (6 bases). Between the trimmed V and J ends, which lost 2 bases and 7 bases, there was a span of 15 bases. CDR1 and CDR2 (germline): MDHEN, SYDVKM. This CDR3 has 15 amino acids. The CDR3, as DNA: TGTGCCAGCAGTTTACCAGGGGCGGTAAAGCAGCCCCAGCATTTT. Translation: CASSLPGAVKQPQHF.

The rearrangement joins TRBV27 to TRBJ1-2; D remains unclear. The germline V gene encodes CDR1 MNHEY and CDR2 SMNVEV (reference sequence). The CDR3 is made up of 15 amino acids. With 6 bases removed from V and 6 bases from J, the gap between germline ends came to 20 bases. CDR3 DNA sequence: TGTGCCAGCAGCAGAGCCGAGGGCGTAAGCAATGGCTACACCTTC. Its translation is CASSRAEGVSNGYTF.

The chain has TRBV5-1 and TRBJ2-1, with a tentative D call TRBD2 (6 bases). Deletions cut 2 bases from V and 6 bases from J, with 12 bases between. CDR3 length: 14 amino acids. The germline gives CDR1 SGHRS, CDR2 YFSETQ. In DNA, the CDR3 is TGCGCCAGCAGCTTCGTTTCCGGGGGCAATGAGCAGTTCTTC. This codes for CASSFVSGGNEQFF. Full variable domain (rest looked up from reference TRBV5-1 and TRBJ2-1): KAGVTQTPRYLIKTRGQQVTLSCSPISGHRSVSWYQQTPGQGLQFLFEYFSETQRNKGNFPGRFSGRQFSNSRSEMNVSTLELGDSALYLCASSFVSGGNEQFFGPGTRLTVL.

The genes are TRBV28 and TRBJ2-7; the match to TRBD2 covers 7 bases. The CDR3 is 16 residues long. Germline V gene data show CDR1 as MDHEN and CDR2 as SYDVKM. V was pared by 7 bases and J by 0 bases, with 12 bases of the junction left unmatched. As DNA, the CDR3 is TGTGCCAGCAACCCACCTGGGCGGGGGAACTCCTACGAGCAGTACTTC. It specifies CASNPPGRGNSYEQYF.

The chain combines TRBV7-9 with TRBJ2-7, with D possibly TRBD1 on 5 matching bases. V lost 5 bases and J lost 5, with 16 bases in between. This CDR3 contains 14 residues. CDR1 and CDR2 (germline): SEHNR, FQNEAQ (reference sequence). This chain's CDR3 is CASSQDTTRHEQYF. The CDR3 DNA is TGTGCCAGCAGCCAGGACACCACTCGGCACGAGCAGTACTTC.

The CDR3 nucleotides read TGTGCCAGCAGCTTAGATGGTGCTAGACAGGTACCTTTTGTCACTGAAGCTTTCTTT. This translates into CASSLDGARQVPFVTEAFF. The chain links TRBV7-9 to TRBJ1-1, with D possibly being TRBD1 (6 bases). CDR3 length: 19 residues. The V end was cut by 1 base, the J end by 4 bases, with 25 bases between. Germline V gene sequence: CDR1 SEHNR, CDR2 FQNEAQ (reference sequence). The whole variable domain, remainder taken from reference TRBV7-9 and TRBJ1-1, is DTGVSQNPRHKITKRGQNVTFRCDPISEHNRLYWYRQTLGQGPEFLTYFQNEAQLEKSRLLSDRFSAERPKGSFSTLEIQRTEQGDSAMYLCASSLDGARQVPFVTEAFFGQGTRLTVV.

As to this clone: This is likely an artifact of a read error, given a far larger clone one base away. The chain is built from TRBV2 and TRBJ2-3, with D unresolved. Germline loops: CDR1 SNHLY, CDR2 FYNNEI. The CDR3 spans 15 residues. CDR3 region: CVSARFSGSTDTQYF. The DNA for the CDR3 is TGTGTCAGCGCCCGATTCTCTGGGAGCACAGATACGCAGTATTTT. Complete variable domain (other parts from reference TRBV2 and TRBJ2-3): EPEVTQTPSHQVTQMGQEVILRCVPISNHLYFYWYRQILGQKVEFLVSFYNNEISEKSEIFDDQFSVERPDGSNFTLKIRSTKLEDSAMYFCVSARFSGSTDTQYFGPGTRLTVL.

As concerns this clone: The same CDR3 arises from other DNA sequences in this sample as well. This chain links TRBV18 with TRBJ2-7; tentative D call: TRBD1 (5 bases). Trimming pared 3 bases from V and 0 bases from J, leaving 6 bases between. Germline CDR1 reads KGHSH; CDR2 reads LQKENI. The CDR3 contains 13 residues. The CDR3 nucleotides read TGTGCCAGCTCACCCGACAGCTCCTACGAGCAGTACTTC. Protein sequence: CASSPDSSYEQYF.

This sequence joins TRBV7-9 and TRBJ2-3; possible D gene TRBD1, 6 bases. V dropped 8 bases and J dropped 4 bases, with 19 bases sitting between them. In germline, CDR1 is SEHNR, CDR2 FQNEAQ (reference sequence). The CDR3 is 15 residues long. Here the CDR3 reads CASGSGTYVSDTQYF. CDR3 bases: TGTGCCAGCGGTTCCGGGACATATGTATCAGATACGCAGTATTTT.

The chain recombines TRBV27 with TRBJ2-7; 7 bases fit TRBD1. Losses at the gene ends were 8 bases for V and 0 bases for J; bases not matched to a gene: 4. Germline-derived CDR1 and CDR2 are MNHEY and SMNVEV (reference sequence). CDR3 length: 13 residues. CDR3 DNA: TGTGCCAGCGGGACAGTTCGCTCCTACGAGCAGTACTTC. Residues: CASGTVRSYEQYF.

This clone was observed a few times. The CDR3 DNA follows: TGCGCCAGCAGCATGACTAGCTCCTACAATGAGCAGTTCTTC. As protein: CASSMTSSYNEQFF. The gene calls are TRBV5-1 and TRBJ2-1; perhaps TRBD2 as D (6 bases). Germline V gene data show CDR1 as SGHRS and CDR2 as YFSETQ. The V end lost 4 bases, the J end lost 0 bases, and 8 bases lay between the germline ends. CDR3 length equals 14 residues. Filled out from reference TRBV5-1 and TRBJ2-1, the complete variable domain reads KAGVTQTPRYLIKTRGQQVTLSCSPISGHRSVSWYQQTPGQGLQFLFEYFSETQRNKGNFPGRFSGRQFSNSRSEMNVSTLELGDSALYLCASSMTSSYNEQFFGPGTRLTVL.

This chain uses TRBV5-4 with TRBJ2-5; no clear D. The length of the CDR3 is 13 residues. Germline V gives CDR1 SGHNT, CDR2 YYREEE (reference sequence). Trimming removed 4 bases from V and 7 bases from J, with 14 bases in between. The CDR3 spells CASSGEFIGTQYF. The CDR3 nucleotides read TGTGCCAGCAGCGGGGAATTTATTGGGACCCAGTACTTC.

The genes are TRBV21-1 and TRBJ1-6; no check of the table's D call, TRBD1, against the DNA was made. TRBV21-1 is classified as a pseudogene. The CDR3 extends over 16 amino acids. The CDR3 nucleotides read TGTGCCAGCAGCAAAAACGGGACAGAGTATAATTCACCCCTCCACTTT. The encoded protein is CASSKNGTEYNSPLHF.

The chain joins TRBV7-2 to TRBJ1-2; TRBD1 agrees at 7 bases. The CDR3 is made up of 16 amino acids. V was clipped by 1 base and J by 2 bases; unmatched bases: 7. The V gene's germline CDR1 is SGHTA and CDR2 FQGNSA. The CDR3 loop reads CASSLGQGVGNYGYTF. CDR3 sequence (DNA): TGTGCCAGCAGCTTAGGTCAGGGGGTGGGAAACTATGGCTACACCTTC.

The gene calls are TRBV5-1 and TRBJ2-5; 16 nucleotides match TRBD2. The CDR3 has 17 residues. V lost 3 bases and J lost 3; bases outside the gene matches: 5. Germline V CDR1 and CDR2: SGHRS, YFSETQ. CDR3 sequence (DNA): TGCGCCAGCAGCTCGGGACTAGCGGGAGGGCCGGAAGAGACCCAGTACTTC. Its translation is CASSSGLAGGPEETQYF.

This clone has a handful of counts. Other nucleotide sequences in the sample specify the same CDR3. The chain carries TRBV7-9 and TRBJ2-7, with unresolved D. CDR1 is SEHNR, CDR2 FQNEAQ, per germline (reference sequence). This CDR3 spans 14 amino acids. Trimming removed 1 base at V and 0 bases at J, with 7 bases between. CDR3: CASSLEGSSYEQYF. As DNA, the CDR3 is TGTGCCAGCAGCTTAGAAGGCAGCTCCTACGAGCAGTACTTC.

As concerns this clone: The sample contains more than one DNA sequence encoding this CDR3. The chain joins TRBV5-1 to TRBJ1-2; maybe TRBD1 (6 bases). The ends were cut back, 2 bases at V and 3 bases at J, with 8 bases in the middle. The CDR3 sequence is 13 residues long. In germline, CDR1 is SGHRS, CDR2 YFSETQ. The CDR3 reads CASSLQGDYGYTF. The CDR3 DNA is TGCGCCAGCAGCTTACAGGGTGACTATGGCTACACCTTC.

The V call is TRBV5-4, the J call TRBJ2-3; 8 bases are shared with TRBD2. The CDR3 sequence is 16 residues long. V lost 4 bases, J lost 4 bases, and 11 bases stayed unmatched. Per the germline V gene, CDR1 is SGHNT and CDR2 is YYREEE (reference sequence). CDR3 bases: TGTGCCAGCAGCCGGGTGGATGGCGGGGGGCCAGATACGCAGTATTTT. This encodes CASSRVDGGGPDTQYF.

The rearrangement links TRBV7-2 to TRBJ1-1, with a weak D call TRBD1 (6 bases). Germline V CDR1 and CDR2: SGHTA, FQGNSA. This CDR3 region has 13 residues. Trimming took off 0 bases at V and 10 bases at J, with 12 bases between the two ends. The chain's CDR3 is CASSLAYREVAFF. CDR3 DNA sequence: TGTGCCAGCAGCTTAGCCTACAGGGAGGTAGCTTTCTTT.

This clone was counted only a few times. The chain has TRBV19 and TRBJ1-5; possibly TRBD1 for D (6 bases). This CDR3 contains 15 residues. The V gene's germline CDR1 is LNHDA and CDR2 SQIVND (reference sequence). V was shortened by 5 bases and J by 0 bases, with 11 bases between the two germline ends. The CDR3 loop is CASSGQHYSNQPQHF. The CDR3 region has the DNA TGTGCCAGTAGTGGACAGCATTATAGCAATCAGCCCCAGCATTTT.

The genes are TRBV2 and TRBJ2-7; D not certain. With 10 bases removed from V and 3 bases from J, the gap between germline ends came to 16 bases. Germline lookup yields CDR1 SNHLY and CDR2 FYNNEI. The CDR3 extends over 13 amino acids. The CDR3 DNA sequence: TGTGCCACCAACCAGGAAAAGGGCTACGAGCAGTACTTC. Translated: CATNQEKGYEQYF.

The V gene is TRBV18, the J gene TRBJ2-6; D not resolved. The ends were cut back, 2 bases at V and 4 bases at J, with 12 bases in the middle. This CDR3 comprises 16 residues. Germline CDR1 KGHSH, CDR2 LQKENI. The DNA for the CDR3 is TGTGCCAGCTCACCAACTCTAACTCAGGGGGCCAACGTCCTGACTTTC. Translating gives CASSPTLTQGANVLTF.

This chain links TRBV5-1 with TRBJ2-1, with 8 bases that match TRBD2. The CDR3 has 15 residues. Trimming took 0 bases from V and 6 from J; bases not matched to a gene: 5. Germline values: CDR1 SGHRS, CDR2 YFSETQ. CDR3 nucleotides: TGCGCCAGCAGCTTGGTTCCGGGAGGGATCAATGAGCAGTTCTTC. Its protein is CASSLVPGGINEQFF.

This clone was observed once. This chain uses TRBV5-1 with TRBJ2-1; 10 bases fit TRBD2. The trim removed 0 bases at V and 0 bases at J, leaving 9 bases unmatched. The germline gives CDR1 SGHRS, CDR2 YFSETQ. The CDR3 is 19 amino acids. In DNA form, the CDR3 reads TGCGCCAGCAGCTTGGCGGTAGCGGGGGGACGTTTCTCCTACAATGAGCAGTTCTTC. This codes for CASSLAVAGGRFSYNEQFF.

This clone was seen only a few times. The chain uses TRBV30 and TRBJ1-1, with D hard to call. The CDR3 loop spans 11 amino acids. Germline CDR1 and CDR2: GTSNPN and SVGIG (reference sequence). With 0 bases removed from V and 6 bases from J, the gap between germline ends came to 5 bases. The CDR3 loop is CAWSVQSEAFF. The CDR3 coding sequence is TGTGCCTGGAGTGTACAGTCTGAAGCTTTCTTT.

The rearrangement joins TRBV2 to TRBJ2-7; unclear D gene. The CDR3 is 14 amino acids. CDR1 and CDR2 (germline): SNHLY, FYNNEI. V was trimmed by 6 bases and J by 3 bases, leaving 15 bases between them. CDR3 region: CASRAGPQFYEQYF. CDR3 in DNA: TGTGCCAGCAGGGCCGGGCCCCAATTCTACGAGCAGTACTTC.